This is a list of T cell receptor beta chains from one sample in a study of CD8 T cells in ankylosing spondylitis. MiXCR, run by TCRdb on the 5' RACE reads, gives a single entry per CDR3 protein. The sample lists 700,000 to 1,000,000 distinct CDR3 sequences, roughly 10% occurring once. Source material: blood, either unsorted or a sorted T cell fraction (not recorded which). The receptor source for this set is a male donor with ankylosing spondylitis. CDR3s include the opening cysteine and the closing phenylalanine or tryptophan. The D gene is left open where the match is weak. Some rows mark clone size as missing; the rest say once, few, many or name a class of expanded clone.

clone_size d_call j_call v_call cdr3_nt cdr3_aa
few . TRBJ2-3 TRBV5-1 TGCGCCAGCAGCTTAAGCACAGCCAGCACAGATACGCAGTATTTT CASSLSTASTDTQYF
. . TRBJ2-4 TRBV5-1 TGCGCCAGCCAGGGGACTGTGAAAAACATTCAGTACTTC CASQGTVKNIQYF
few . TRBJ2-7 TRBV7-2 TGTGCCAGCAGCTACGCCCTCTCCTACGAGCAGTACTTC CASSYALSYEQYF
. . TRBJ2-5 TRBV5-1 TGCGCCAGCAGCTTGGAAATCAGGGAAGAGACCCAGTACTTC CASSLEIREETQYF
few TRBD1 TRBJ2-7 TRBV20-1 TGCAGTGCTAGTATTTACGGACAGGGGATCCGCGAGCAGTACTTC CSASIYGQGIREQYF
few . TRBJ2-3 TRBV18 TGTGCCAGTGGAGGACTCGTCTCTAGCACAGATACGCAGTATTTT CASGGLVSSTDTQYF
. TRBD2 TRBJ2-1 TRBV2 TGTGCCAGCAGGGTAGCGGGGGATGAGCAGTTCTTC CASRVAGDEQFF
. . TRBJ2-3 TRBV29-1 TGCAGCGTTGCCAGAACTAAGAATACGCAGTATTTT CSVARTKNTQYF
few . TRBJ2-7 TRBV28 TGTGCCAGCAGTCCAGACCCCCGGACAGCAGGGAACTACGAGCAGTACTTC CASSPDPRTAGNYEQYF
few . TRBJ2-1 TRBV5-1 TGCGCCAGCAGCCCCCAAGACCCCACCCTTGAGCAGTTCTTC CASSPQDPTLEQFF
. . TRBJ2-3 TRBV25-1 TGTGCCAGCAGTGAAACCGGCGGGTCTAGCACAGATACGCAGTATTTT CASSETGGSSTDTQYF
. . TRBJ2-3 TRBV5-1 TGCGCCAGCAGCACCCATCGGACTCTAAGCACAGATACGCAGTATTTT CASSTHRTLSTDTQYF
few . TRBJ2-2 TRBV6-2/TRBV6-3 TGTGCCAGCACCTTAGGACTTGGTACCGGGGAGCTGTTTTTT CASTLGLGTGELFF
. . TRBJ1-1 TRBV11-1 TGTGCCAGCAGCCTCGGGCAGTCCAGGGCTTTCTTT CASSLGQSRAFF
. TRBD1 TRBJ1-1 TRBV2 TGTGCCAGCAGCCCACCCGACAGGGCGGTTGCTGAAGCTTTCTTT CASSPPDRAVAEAFF
. TRBD1 TRBJ1-6 TRBV20-1 TGCAGTGCTAGAGATAGATTGACAGGGGGTTTTTCACCCCTCCACTTT CSARDRLTGGFSPLHF
many . TRBJ2-3 TRBV20-1 TGCAGTTGCGGGTTCCCTCAGTTTACAGATACGCAGTATTTT CSCGFPQFTDTQYF
few . TRBJ2-1 TRBV6-1 TGTGCCAGCAGCAAGGGATCTTGGGGCCCAATGGATGAGCAGTTCTTC CASSKGSWGPMDEQFF
few . TRBJ2-7 TRBV7-9 TGTGCCAGCAGCCAACGGGAAAACGAGCAGTACTTC CASSQRENEQYF
. TRBD2 TRBJ2-2 TRBV7-2 TGTGCCAGCAGCTTAAGGGCCACTAGCGGTTACACCGGGGAGCTGTTTTTT CASSLRATSGYTGELFF